These 19 T cell receptor beta chains originate from one sample sequenced in a study of blood T cell repertoires in COVID-19. Generated by immunoSEQ multiplex PCR, the TCRdb table keeps only in-frame clones and is missing some. The table has 360,000 or so clones, over 85% seen once. Sequencing used peripheral blood. The receptors derive from a woman in her sixties or seventies with COVID-19, enrolled during active disease.

The J gene is TRBJ1-2, the V gene TRBV7-8, with TRBD1 identical over 11 bases. CDR3 length: 15 amino acids. Germline CDR1 and CDR2: SGHVS and FQNEAQ. V lost 5 bases to trimming and J lost 6 bases; unmatched junction nucleotides: 8. DNA of the CDR3: TGTGCCAGCAGCCCGCGGGACAGGGGGAGGGATGGCTACACCTTC. The encoded protein is CASSPRDRGRDGYTF.

The CDR3 protein is CASSGGTYNQPQHF. The CDR3 nucleotides are TGTGCCAGCAGCGGGGGGACGTACAATCAGCCCCAGCATTTT. This chain uses TRBV5-5 with TRBJ1-5; TRBD1 is a possible D gene (5 bases). The V gene's germline CDR1 is SGHKS and CDR2 YYEKEE (reference sequence). The length of the CDR3 is 14 residues. Trimming stripped 4 bases from V and 3 bases from J, with 11 bases between. Full variable domain (remainder filled in from reference TRBV5-5 and TRBJ1-5): DAGVTQSPTHLIKTRGQQVTLRCSPISGHKSVSWYQQVLGQGPQFIFQYYEKEERGRGNFPDRFSARQFPNYSSELNVNALLLGDSALYLCASSGGTYNQPQHFGDGTRLSIL.

V usage is TRBV2 and J usage is TRBJ1-2; 11 bases align to TRBD1. There are 14 residues in the CDR3. From germline, CDR1 is SNHLY and CDR2 FYNNEI. Trimming at V came to 6 bases and at J to 7 bases, leaving 7 bases not matched to a gene. The CDR3 loop is CASSLTGTGGGYTF. The CDR3 bases are TGTGCCAGCAGCCTGACCGGGACAGGGGGTGGCTACACCTTC.

The chain carries TRBV25-1 and TRBJ2-3; tentatively, D is TRBD2 (6 bases). This CDR3 has 16 amino acids. V was clipped by 1 base and J by 2 bases, with 13 bases between them. Germline-derived CDR1 and CDR2 are MGHDK and SYGVNS. CDR3 sequence: CASSESKRANTDTQYF. CDR3 DNA sequence: TGTGCCAGCAGTGAATCGAAGCGGGCGAACACAGATACGCAGTATTTT.

The chain links TRBV10-1 to TRBJ2-3; perhaps TRBD2 as D (5 bases). Deletions cut 5 bases from V and 2 bases from J, with 11 bases between. This CDR3 spans 14 amino acids. The germline V gene has CDR1 WNHNN and CDR2 SYGVQD (reference sequence). CDR3 sequence: CASSFGETTDTQYF. DNA of the CDR3: TGCGCCAGCAGTTTCGGGGAAACCACAGATACGCAGTATTTT.

The genes are TRBV18 and TRBJ1-2; 10 bases fit TRBD1. Losses at the gene ends were 2 bases for V and 5 bases for J; bases not matched to a gene: 14. Germline V CDR1 and CDR2: KGHSH, LQKENI. The length of the CDR3 is 18 residues. CDR3 sequence (DNA): TGTGCCAGCTCACCAGTCAGAACCAGTGGGACAGGGGCTTATGGCTACACCTTC. Encoded protein: CASSPVRTSGTGAYGYTF.

The genes are TRBV10-3 and TRBJ2-2; D may be TRBD2 (6 bases). The V gene's germline CDR1 is ENHRY and CDR2 SYGVKD. The V gene lost 6 bases and the J gene lost 5 bases, with 7 bases spanning the gap. This CDR3 region has 12 residues. CDR3 loop: CAISGGTGELFF. The DNA of the CDR3 is TGTGCCATCAGCGGGGGAACCGGGGAGCTGTTTTTT.

The rearrangement uses TRBV27 and TRBJ1-2; no clear D. This CDR3 is built from 15 residues. Germline CDR1 and CDR2: MNHEY and SMNVEV (reference sequence). The ends were cut back, 5 bases at V and 0 bases at J, with 13 bases in the middle. Written as DNA, the CDR3 is TGTGCCAGCAGTCCGTACACAAAAGCTAACTATGGCTACACCTTC. It translates to CASSPYTKANYGYTF.

This chain connects TRBV6-5 to TRBJ1-4, with D unresolved. V dropped 8 bases and J dropped 0 bases, with 10 bases sitting between them. The CDR3 covers 14 residues. CDR1 is MNHEY and CDR2 is SVGAGI in the germline V gene. This chain's CDR3 is CASSATATNEKLFF. The CDR3 DNA reads as TGTGCCAGCTCAGCGACGGCAACTAATGAAAAACTGTTTTTT.

This clone occurred once. The chain combines TRBV6-5 with TRBJ2-7; 8 nucleotides line up with TRBD1. Germline CDR1 is MNHEY and CDR2 is SVGAGI. CDR3 length: 14 amino acids. The V and J ends lost 6 bases and 0 bases, in that order; junction bases with no gene match: 4. The CDR3 reads CASRITGGSYEQYF. DNA of the CDR3: TGTGCCAGCAGAATTACAGGGGGCTCCTACGAGCAGTACTTC.

This chain links TRBV5-8 with TRBJ2-3; 10 bases match TRBD1. This CDR3 is 16 amino acids long. V trimming: 4 bases; J trimming: 4 bases; junction bases outside the gene matches: 9. The germline CDR1 and CDR2 sequences are SGHTS and YDEGEE. The CDR3 nucleotides are TGTGCCAGCAGCCCAACGTGGGACAGGGGCGCAGATACGCAGTATTTT. Encoded protein: CASSPTWDRGADTQYF.

This clone was seen a handful of times. The chain uses TRBV9 and TRBJ1-2; 8 bases agree with TRBD1. The CDR3 loop spans 19 amino acids. CDR1 is SGDLS and CDR2 is YYNGEE in the germline V gene. Trimming cost V 3 bases and J 0 bases; bases outside gene matches: 16. DNA for the CDR3: TGTGCCAGCAGCGGCCGACCCTTACAGGGGGGGTTAGCTAACTATGGCTACACCTTC. Its translation: CASSGRPLQGGLANYGYTF.

V gene TRBV18 combines with J gene TRBJ1-1; D not resolved. The CDR3 is 13 residues long. Trimming stripped 2 bases from V and 4 bases from J, with 8 bases between. The germline CDR1 and CDR2 sequences are KGHSH and LQKENI. In DNA form, the CDR3 reads TGTGCCAGCTCACCATCGGAGGGCACTGAAGCTTTCTTT. Residues: CASSPSEGTEAFF.

This clone occurred once. The chain carries TRBV29-1 and TRBJ2-5; the match to TRBD2 covers 12 bases. CDR1 is SQVTM and CDR2 is ANQGSEA in the germline V gene. V dropped 4 bases and J dropped 6; count of bases not matched to a gene: 9. The CDR3 has 15 amino acids. Here the CDR3 reads CSVVVTSGGEQTQYF. In nucleotides, the CDR3 is TGCAGCGTTGTCGTGACTAGCGGGGGAGAACAGACCCAGTACTTC.

This chain connects TRBV10-3 to TRBJ1-5, with 9 positions matching TRBD1. Germline CDR1 reads ENHRY; CDR2 reads SYGVKD. CDR3 size: 16 residues. Losses at the gene ends were 10 bases for V and 15 bases for J; bases not matched to a gene: 25. The CDR3 sequence: CATYPTSPGQGLLGHF. The CDR3 DNA is TGTGCCACCTACCCTACATCTCCGGGACAGGGCCTGCTGGGGCATTTT.

V and J are TRBV7-8 and TRBJ1-1, with D possibly matching TRBD1 (6 bases). CDR1 and CDR2 (germline): SGHVS, FQNEAQ. Deletions cut 7 bases from V and 1 base from J, with 13 bases between. The CDR3 contains 14 residues. The CDR3 DNA reads TGTGCCAGCACCATTGGGGGCTGGAACACTGAAGCTTTCTTT. Translated, it gives CASTIGGWNTEAFF. The full variable domain, its missing parts supplied by reference TRBV7-8 and TRBJ1-1, is GAGVSQSPRYKVAKRGQDVALRCDPISGHVSLFWYQQALGQGPEFLTYFQNEAQLDKSGLPSDRFFAERPEGSVSTLKIQRTQQEDSAVYLCASTIGGWNTEAFFGQGTRLTVV.

The chain combines TRBV5-6 with TRBJ2-5, with D tentatively TRBD1 (6 bases). From germline, CDR1 is SGHDT and CDR2 YYEEEE. This CDR3 is 15 amino acids long. V was pared by 4 bases and J by 3 bases, with 16 bases between. The CDR3 reads CASSLRRDTEETQYF. CDR3 nucleotides: TGTGCCAGCAGCCTACGACGGGACACCGAAGAGACCCAGTACTTC.

This chain links TRBV11-2 with TRBJ1-1; 8 nucleotides align to TRBD1. The trim removed 5 bases at V and 7 bases at J, leaving 12 bases unmatched. The CDR3 is 15 amino acids. Looked up from germline, CDR1 is SGHAT and CDR2 is FQNNGV. The CDR3 is CASSTHPGTGNEAFF. As DNA, the CDR3 is TGTGCCAGCAGCACCCACCCCGGGACAGGTAATGAAGCTTTCTTT.

The chain employs TRBV5-8 and TRBJ2-2, with 9 nucleotides matching TRBD1. Germline V lookup: CDR1 SGHTS, CDR2 YDEGEE. V dropped 4 bases and J dropped 7; count of bases not matched to a gene: 14. This CDR3 comprises 17 residues. The CDR3, as DNA: TGTGCCAGCAGCGGGACAGGGTTTTCGAAGTTACGCGGGGAGCTGTTTTTT. It yields the protein CASSGTGFSKLRGELFF.